This T cell receptor (beta chain) was identified during a study of blood T cells in healthy people across ages. Alongside a J-beta primer mix, a sample-barcoded 5' primer served in a second PCR lasting roughly 6 to 11 cycles. Each CDR3 protein gets one entry after TCRdb re-called the 5' RACE reads with MiXCR. The repertoire includes over 1,300,000 distinct CDR3 sequences, roughly 64% of them detected once, and over 6.5% sits in the top ten. V gave up 3 bases and J gave up 6 bases; unmatched junction bases: 6. The germline CDR1 and CDR2 sequences are SGHRS and YFSETQ. The CDR3 extends over 15 amino acids.

V usage is TRBV5-1 and J usage is TRBJ2-3; 11 bases fit TRBD1. This clonotype was obtained from a man between 18 and 29 years old in good health. The material sequenced was blood. The CDR3 DNA follows: TGCGCCAGCAGCTGGGACAGGGGGTCTCACGATACGCAGTATTTT. It is translated as CASSWDRGSHDTQYF. Filled out from reference TRBV5-1 and TRBJ2-3, the complete variable domain reads KAGVTQTPRYLIKTRGQQVTLSCSPISGHRSVSWYQQTPGQGLQFLFEYFSETQRNKGNFPGRFSGRQFSNSRSEMNVSTLELGDSALYLCASSWDRGSHDTQYFGPGTRLTVL.